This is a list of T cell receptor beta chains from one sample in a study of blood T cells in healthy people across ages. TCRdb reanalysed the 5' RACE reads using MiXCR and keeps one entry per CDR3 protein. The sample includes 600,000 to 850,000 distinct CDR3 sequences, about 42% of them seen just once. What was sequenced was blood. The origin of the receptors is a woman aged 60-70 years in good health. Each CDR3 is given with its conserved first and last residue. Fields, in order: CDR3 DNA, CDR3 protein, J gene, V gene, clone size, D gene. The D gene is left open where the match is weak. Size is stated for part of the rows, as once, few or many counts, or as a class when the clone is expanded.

DNA: TGTGCCAGCAGCTTAGTAGGGTCCGCCTCAGATACGCAGTATTTT
CDR3: CASSLVGSASDTQYF
J: TRBJ2-3
V: TRBV7-8
size: .
D: .

DNA: TGTGCCAGCAGTGAATACAGGGAGGATTCACCCCTCCACTTT
CDR3: CASSEYREDSPLHF
J: TRBJ1-6
V: TRBV25-1
size: .
D: .

DNA: TGTGCCAGCACCCAACAGGGACGCCGAAGGGATAATTCACCCCTCCACTTT
CDR3: CASTQQGRRRDNSPLHF
J: TRBJ1-6
V: TRBV27
size: few
D: .

DNA: TGTGCCAGCAGCCAACTACTAGCGGGGCATCAAGAGACCCAGTTCTTC
CDR3: CASSQLLAGHQETQFF
J: TRBJ2-1
V: TRBV3-1
size: .
D: TRBD2

DNA: TGTGCCAGCAGCAAGGACTGGTCTACCGAGCAGTACTTC
CDR3: CASSKDWSTEQYF
J: TRBJ2-7
V: TRBV11-3
size: .
D: .

DNA: TGCAGCGTCCCCGGGGTTACAGGGGCGGTTCGAGAGACCCAGTACTTC
CDR3: CSVPGVTGAVRETQYF
J: TRBJ2-5
V: TRBV29-1
size: many
D: TRBD1

DNA: TGTGCCAGCAGTTCAACCGAGGAGACCCAGTACTTC
CDR3: CASSSTEETQYF
J: TRBJ2-5
V: TRBV12-3/TRBV12-4
size: few
D: .

DNA: TGTGCCACCCCTAGAGAAGACGAGCAGTACTTC
CDR3: CATPREDEQYF
J: TRBJ2-7
V: TRBV21-1
size: few
D: .

DNA: TGTGCCAGCAACCCTCTCCCCGGGGAGCTGTTTTTT
CDR3: CASNPLPGELFF
J: TRBJ2-2
V: TRBV11-2
size: .
D: .

DNA: TGCGCCAGCAGTTCTAGCGGGGGCCGTTACAATGAGCAGTTCTTC
CDR3: CASSSSGGRYNEQFF
J: TRBJ2-1
V: TRBV5-1
size: few
D: TRBD2

DNA: TGTGCCAGCAGACTTTCTAGCGGGAGTGGATACGAGCAGTACTTC
CDR3: CASRLSSGSGYEQYF
J: TRBJ2-7
V: TRBV3-1
size: .
D: TRBD2

DNA: TGTGCCAGCTCACCACAGGGGCCAGCTAACAATCAGCCCCAGCATTTT
CDR3: CASSPQGPANNQPQHF
J: TRBJ1-5
V: TRBV18
size: once
D: .

DNA: TGTGCCAGCAGCTCGGGGACAGTACCCTTGGAAGGCTACACCTTC
CDR3: CASSSGTVPLEGYTF
J: TRBJ1-2
V: TRBV7-9
size: many
D: TRBD1

DNA: TGTGCCAGCAGCCCGAGGACTAGCGGGGGGTGGGCAGATACGCAGTATTTT
CDR3: CASSPRTSGGWADTQYF
J: TRBJ2-3
V: TRBV9
size: few
D: TRBD2

DNA: TGTGCCAGCCGCTTTTCACAGGGTAGTGAGCCCCAGCATTTT
CDR3: CASRFSQGSEPQHF
J: TRBJ1-5
V: TRBV2
size: .
D: .